This entry features one T cell receptor (beta chain) sequence. No antigen is known for it. Baseline, cycle 4 day 1, and cycle 7 day 1 were the blood sampling points. The length of the CDR3 is 16 residues. The germline V gene encodes CDR1 SGHVS and CDR2 FQNEAQ. Trimming removed 1 base from V and 7 bases from J, with 17 bases in between. TCRdb's copy holds only in-frame clones and misses some; the assay was immunoSEQ multiplex PCR. Of roughly 60,000 clones in the sample, over 80% are singletons; the top ten hold around 27%. The entry originates in a study of OX40 agonist ivuxolimab in advanced cancers. The wider study: Partial responses were achieved by three patients, one with hepatocellular carcinoma and two with cutaneous melanoma. Study-wide points: Researchers did not determine the expanded peripheral T cells' antigen specificity. Patients who responded partially at 0.1-3.0 mg/kg showed clonal expansion ranking among the lowest.

This sequence was found in an adult with an advanced solid tumor such as melanoma, head and neck, liver or kidney cancer. Here the sequenced sample was CD4+ or CD8+ T cells sorted from blood, taken in a trial of the OX40 agonist ivuxolimab. The genes are TRBV7-8 and TRBJ1-5; D possibly corresponds to TRBD1 (6 bases). The CDR3 sequence is CASSLVGGPRDQPQHF. CDR3 sequence (DNA): TGTGCCAGCAGCTTAGTAGGGGGACCCCGTGACCAGCCCCAGCATTTT.